This T cell receptor beta chain comes out of a study of Ad26.COV2.S vaccination and SARS-CoV-2 variants. CDR3 size: 17 residues. V dropped 4 bases and J dropped 2; count of bases not matched to a gene: 11. Germline V gives CDR1 MDHEN, CDR2 SYDVKM. Assay: immunoSEQ multiplex PCR; the TCRdb copy retains only in-frame clones and omits some. Of 300,000 to 350,000 clones listed, around 88% are singletons. Specified treatment: some 20 received Ad26.COV2.S at low or high dose, single or two shots; about 5 received placebo; per-sample allocation not given. Specimens were obtained on day 63 following the first vaccine or placebo injection. This clone was observed a few times.

This clonotype was sampled from a person aged 18-60 years who received the Ad26.COV2.S COVID-19 vaccine or a placebo. This chain uses TRBV28 with TRBJ2-1; 7 nucleotides align to TRBD1. Sequences were derived from peripheral blood, sampled in a trial of Ad26.COV2.S vaccine versus placebo. This chain's CDR3 is CASSSRQGRAPYNEQFF. CDR3 DNA: TGTGCCAGCAGTTCCCGACAGGGACGAGCACCCTACAATGAGCAGTTCTTC.